Presented here are 26 T cell receptor beta chains from one specimen sequenced in a study of cytomegalovirus exposure and HLA in healthy donors. Researchers ran the PCR with 60 Vbeta and 13 Jbeta primers. Assay used: immunoSEQ multiplex PCR; TCRdb lists only in-frame clones, some missing. The table lists about 200,000 clones, around nine tenths of them singletons, with 0.31% in the top ten. Sequencing was carried out using PBMCs. These receptors all come from a woman aged 30 to 39 in good health and CMV-seronegative.

The sample holds many counts of this clone. The V gene is TRBV25-1, the J gene TRBJ2-7, with 9 bases lining up with TRBD1. This CDR3 region has 15 residues. V was pared by 6 bases and J by 3 bases, with 9 bases of the junction left unmatched. From germline, CDR1 is MGHDK and CDR2 SYGVNS. This CDR3 reads CASSPGNRGLYEQYF. The CDR3 coding sequence is TGTGCCAGCAGCCCAGGGAACAGGGGGCTCTACGAGCAGTACTTC.

The CDR3 protein is CASSSQGPNTEAFF. Written as DNA, the CDR3 is TGTGCCAGCAGCTCACAGGGGCCGAACACTGAAGCTTTCTTT. The chain links TRBV11-2 to TRBJ1-1, with 7 bases identical to TRBD1. Germline loops: CDR1 SGHAT, CDR2 FQNNGV. The CDR3 extends over 14 amino acids. V dropped 4 bases and J dropped 1; count of bases not matched to a gene: 3. Full variable domain (missing parts from reference TRBV11-2 and TRBJ1-1): EAGVAQSPRYKIIEKRQSVAFWCNPISGHATLYWYQQILGQGPKLLIQFQNNGVVDDSQLPKDRFSAERLKGVDSTLKIQPAKLEDSAVYLCASSSQGPNTEAFFGQGTRLTVV.

The chain employs TRBV6-1 and TRBJ2-7, with a tentative D call TRBD1 (5 bases). Germline V gives CDR1 MNHNS, CDR2 SASEGT. The ends were cut back, 5 bases at V and 1 base at J, with 15 bases in the middle. The CDR3 is made up of 15 amino acids. The CDR3, as DNA: TGTGCCAGCAGTAAGTTGACAGAAAAATCCTACGAGCAGTACTTC. This encodes CASSKLTEKSYEQYF.

CDR3 bases: TGTGCCAGCAGTAGCGGAAGCAATCAGCCCCAGCATTTT. The encoded protein is CASSSGSNQPQHF. The rearrangement joins TRBV7-8 to TRBJ1-5; D gene unclear. The CDR3 runs to 13 residues. Germline-derived CDR1 and CDR2 are SGHVS and FQNEAQ. The V end was cut by 6 bases, the J end by 1 base, with 7 bases between.

The rearrangement joins TRBV28 to TRBJ2-1, with 9 bases matching TRBD2. Germline CDR1 and CDR2: MDHEN and SYDVKM. The CDR3 runs 14 residues. J lost 6 bases, V lost 6 bases, and 6 bases had no gene match. CDR3 sequence: CASSHQRGVNEQFF. For the CDR3, the DNA is TGTGCCAGCAGCCACCAGCGGGGGGTCAATGAGCAGTTCTTC.

The chain recombines TRBV13 with TRBJ2-5; 12 bases align to TRBD2. Germline CDR1 reads PRHDT; CDR2 reads FYEKMQ (reference sequence). Losses at the gene ends were 5 bases for V and 4 bases for J; bases not matched to a gene: 8. CDR3 length: 16 amino acids. The CDR3 DNA reads TGTGCCAGCAGCCCCAGACTAGCGGGAGAGGGAGAGACCCAGTACTTC. As protein: CASSPRLAGEGETQYF.

This chain joins TRBV2 and TRBJ2-7, with 8 bases aligning to TRBD2. The V gene's germline CDR1 is SNHLY and CDR2 FYNNEI. The CDR3 is made up of 13 amino acids. The V and J ends lost 7 bases and 1 base, in that order; junction bases with no gene match: 3. The CDR3 DNA is TGTGCCAGCATACTAGCGGAGTCCTACGAGCAGTACTTC. Amino acids: CASILAESYEQYF.

As DNA, the CDR3 is TGTGCCAGCAGCTTAGTTGACAGGGAGTGGGGCTACGAGCAGTACTTC. Amino acids: CASSLVDREWGYEQYF. The chain links TRBV7-8 to TRBJ2-7; TRBD1 aligns across 7 bases. Germline lookup yields CDR1 SGHVS and CDR2 FQNEAQ. This CDR3 spans 16 amino acids. Unmatched junction bases numbered 9, after V lost 1 base and J lost 3 bases.

Regarding this clone: At one of its ends the junction is not consistent with the germline gene, which may arise from a read error. The V and J genes are TRBV5-1 and TRBJ2-3, with 9 nucleotides matching TRBD1. The CDR3 consists of 16 residues. Germline lookup yields CDR1 SGHRS and CDR2 YFSETQ. CDR3 nucleotide sequence: TGCGCCAGCAGCCAACAGGGGGCACAGACCACAGATATGCAGTATTTT. It is translated as CASSQQGAQTTDMQYF.

The chain employs TRBV6-1 and TRBJ2-7, with D perhaps TRBD1 (6 bases). The germline V gene has CDR1 MNHNS and CDR2 SASEGT. Trimming cost V 5 bases and J 0 bases, with 8 bases left between them. The CDR3 spans 13 residues. The CDR3 protein is CASSNRVSYEQYF. In DNA, the CDR3 is TGTGCCAGCAGTAACAGGGTCTCCTACGAGCAGTACTTC.

The CDR3 region has the DNA TGTGCCAGCAGGCCTCTGGGCCTATCCTACAATGAGCAGTTCTTC. Translating gives CASRPLGLSYNEQFF. The chain links TRBV6-5 to TRBJ2-1; no clear D gene. V was cut by 6 bases and J by 1 base, with 13 bases left in between. The CDR3 extends over 15 amino acids. The germline V gene encodes CDR1 MNHEY and CDR2 SVGAGI.

V usage is TRBV6-1 and J usage is TRBJ1-2; maybe TRBD1 (6 bases). This CDR3 has 15 amino acids. Germline V CDR1 and CDR2: MNHNS, SASEGT. The V end lost 6 bases, the J end lost 4 bases, and 18 bases lay between the germline ends. The CDR3 DNA reads as TGTGCCAGCAGAGTAAGCCCAGGGGTGAGCTATGGCTACACCTTC. Its protein product is CASRVSPGVSYGYTF.

The chain is built from TRBV11-2 and TRBJ2-7; the D is unclear. CDR3 length: 13 amino acids. Germline loops: CDR1 SGHAT, CDR2 FQNNGV. The V and J ends lost 5 bases and 1 base respectively, with 9 bases between them. The CDR3 loop reads CASSTERSYEQYF. For the CDR3, the DNA is TGTGCCAGCAGCACCGAGCGATCCTACGAGCAGTACTTC.

This CDR3 is CASSLTSAAGRRTGELFF. DNA of the CDR3: TGTGCCAGCAGCTTGACTTCGGCGGCGGGAAGAAGGACCGGGGAGCTGTTTTTT. The rearrangement links TRBV7-3 to TRBJ2-2, with D perhaps matching TRBD2 (6 bases). CDR3 length: 18 amino acids. Trimming shortened V by 3 bases and J by 5 bases, and 22 bases separated the two germline ends. Germline values: CDR1 SGHTA, CDR2 FQGTGA.

The V gene is TRBV5-1, the J gene TRBJ2-3; D is possibly TRBD2 (7 bases). Germline V CDR1 and CDR2: SGHRS, YFSETQ. The CDR3 loop spans 17 amino acids. The ends were cut back, 0 bases at V and 4 bases at J, with 18 bases in the middle. In nucleotides, the CDR3 is TGCGCCAGCAGCTTGGGCCTGGGGGGCGGGAGTCCAGATACGCAGTATTTT. It codes for CASSLGLGGGSPDTQYF.

J is TRBJ1-3 and V is TRBV28; D unresolved. The germline V and J ends were trimmed by 4 bases and 2 bases, with 6 bases remaining between them. The CDR3 is 13 amino acids. Looked up from germline, CDR1 is MDHEN and CDR2 is SYDVKM. CDR3 bases: TGTGCCAGCAGTTCCGGGACTGGAAACACCATATATTTT. It yields the protein CASSSGTGNTIYF.

V gene TRBV27 combines with J gene TRBJ2-7; a weak D match, TRBD1 (6 bases). Per germline, CDR1 MNHEY and CDR2 SMNVEV (reference sequence). Trimming stripped 1 base from V and 0 bases from J, with 10 bases between. The CDR3 extends over 15 amino acids. The DNA for the CDR3 is TGTGCCAGCAGTTTATTTCCGACAGGCTCCTACGAGCAGTACTTC. This encodes CASSLFPTGSYEQYF.

The V gene is TRBV7-6, the J gene TRBJ2-5, with 11 nucleotides matching TRBD2. Per the germline V gene, CDR1 is SGHVS and CDR2 is FNYEAQ. V shed 5 bases and J 0 bases; nucleotides not matched to a gene: 5. This CDR3 comprises 16 residues. In DNA, the CDR3 is TGTGCCAGCAGCCGTTTAGCGGGGGGGTACCAAGAGACCCAGTACTTC. This codes for CASSRLAGGYQETQYF.

This chain uses TRBV11-2 with TRBJ2-1, with 7 nucleotides matching TRBD2. CDR3 length equals 19 residues. The germline V gene has CDR1 SGHAT and CDR2 FQNNGV. The trim removed 3 bases at V and 0 bases at J, leaving 14 bases unmatched. CDR3 sequence reads: CASSFMRLADYSSYNEQFF. The CDR3 DNA sequence: TGTGCCAGCAGCTTTATGAGGCTAGCGGACTACAGCTCCTACAATGAGCAGTTCTTC.

The chain employs TRBV2 and TRBJ2-1; 8 bases line up with TRBD2. J gave up 7 bases and V 5 bases, and 7 bases lay outside the gene matches. CDR3 size: 14 residues. From germline, CDR1 is SNHLY and CDR2 FYNNEI. CDR3 in amino acids: CASSWGTRDNEQFF. The CDR3 DNA reads TGTGCCAGCAGTTGGGGGACTAGGGATAATGAGCAGTTCTTC.

The chain recombines TRBV28 with TRBJ1-4; D ambiguous. Germline loops: CDR1 MDHEN, CDR2 SYDVKM. The V and J ends lost 6 bases and 0 bases respectively, with 11 bases between them. The CDR3 covers 15 residues. The CDR3 loop is CASRLAGATNEKLFF. The CDR3 nucleotides are TGTGCCAGCAGGCTTGCGGGTGCAACTAATGAAAAACTGTTTTTT. The full variable domain, completed using reference TRBV28 and TRBJ1-4, is DVKVTQSSRYLVKRTGEKVFLECVQDMDHENMFWYRQDPGLGLRLIYFSYDVKMKEKGDIPEGYSVSREKKERFSLILESASTNQTSMYLCASRLAGATNEKLFFGSGTQLSVL.

This clone has more than one count but fewer than ten. The rearrangement joins TRBV5-4 to TRBJ2-2; 13 positions agree with TRBD2. Trimming at V came to 4 bases and at J to 6 bases, leaving 6 bases not matched to a gene. Germline-derived CDR1 and CDR2 are SGHNT and YYREEE (reference sequence). CDR3 size: 16 residues. CDR3 loop: CASSQGLAGKSGELFF. The DNA for the CDR3 is TGTGCCAGCAGCCAGGGACTAGCGGGAAAGTCCGGGGAGCTGTTTTTT. Drawing the rest from reference TRBV5-4 and TRBJ2-2, the complete variable domain is ETGVTQSPTHLIKTRGQQVTLRCSSQSGHNTVSWYQQALGQGPQFIFQYYREEENGRGNFPPRFSGLQFPNYSSELNVNALELDDSALYLCASSQGLAGKSGELFFGEGSRLTVL.

This clone showed up just once. V gene TRBV7-6 combines with J gene TRBJ2-7; 10 nucleotides agree with TRBD1. With 6 bases clipped from V and 2 bases from J, the junction kept 10 bases outside the gene matches. The CDR3 runs 16 residues. Germline CDR1 is SGHVS and CDR2 is FNYEAQ. CDR3 loop: CASSSPLGQGTYEQYF. CDR3 DNA: TGTGCCAGCAGTTCCCCCCTGGGACAGGGGACCTACGAGCAGTACTTC.

J is TRBJ2-1 and V is TRBV15; maybe TRBD2 (6 bases). The CDR3 is 14 amino acids. Germline loops: CDR1 LNHNV, CDR2 YYDKDF (reference sequence). Trimming removed 8 bases from V and 6 bases from J, with 17 bases in between. The CDR3 reads CATLGRERINEQFF. CDR3 coding DNA: TGTGCCACCCTAGGACGGGAGCGAATCAATGAGCAGTTCTTC.

The J gene is TRBJ2-2, the V gene TRBV28; a weak D match, TRBD2 (6 bases). Trimming pared 6 bases from V and 5 bases from J, leaving 16 bases between. CDR3 length equals 15 residues. Germline V lookup: CDR1 MDHEN, CDR2 SYDVKM. The CDR3: CASSLLHGGTGELFF. CDR3 DNA: TGTGCCAGCAGCCTCCTCCATGGGGGGACCGGGGAGCTGTTTTTT.

V and J are TRBV28 and TRBJ2-7; maybe TRBD1 (6 bases). Germline V gene data show CDR1 as MDHEN and CDR2 as SYDVKM. V lost 2 bases and J lost 9, with 23 bases in between. This CDR3 spans 16 amino acids. In DNA, the CDR3 is TGTGCCAGCAGTTTACCCAACAGGGTAGGCAAAGAAGGGCAGTACTTC. It is translated as CASSLPNRVGKEGQYF. The variable domain in full, with the rest retrieved from reference TRBV28 and TRBJ2-7, is DVKVTQSSRYLVKRTGEKVFLECVQDMDHENMFWYRQDPGLGLRLIYFSYDVKMKEKGDIPEGYSVSREKKERFSLILESASTNQTSMYLCASSLPNRVGKEGQYFGPGTRLTVT.